This T cell receptor (beta chain) came from a study of CD8+ T cells in alopecia areata. At the level of the study: Patients received oral tofacitinib, 5 to 10 mg twice daily, for moderate-to-severe alopecia areata.

As to treatment: oral pan-JAK inhibitor, 5-10 mg twice daily. Peripheral blood, together with lesional scalp punch biopsies, was collected from alopecia areata patients. Study-wide findings and caveats: A great number of expanded lesional clones endured in scalp and blood during tofacitinib. For patients receiving tofacitinib, scalp clonality and expanded CD8+ clones among the top 100 significantly decreased.

V was clipped by 6 bases and J by 1 base; unmatched bases: 8. This CDR3 has 15 residues. Germline V CDR1 and CDR2: MNHEY, SMNVEV (reference sequence). This clone turned up a few times. The antigen is unknown. In each case, RNA was isolated and then reverse transcribed into cDNA as the sequencing template. Here immunoSEQ multiplex PCR was the method, and the copy in TCRdb shows in-frame clones only, minus some. The table records 270,000 or so clones, nearly 60% of them present only once. This TCR was sampled from a human donor with alopecia areata. This sample comprised CD4+ T cells sorted from blood, obtained at week 24, from a patient treated with tofacitinib. The V and J genes are TRBV27 and TRBJ2-5; 7 nucleotides align to TRBD2. As DNA, the CDR3 is TGTGCCAGCAGGGGGCTCCTAGCGGCCCAAGAGACCCAGTACTTC. Its protein product is CASRGLLAAQETQYF.